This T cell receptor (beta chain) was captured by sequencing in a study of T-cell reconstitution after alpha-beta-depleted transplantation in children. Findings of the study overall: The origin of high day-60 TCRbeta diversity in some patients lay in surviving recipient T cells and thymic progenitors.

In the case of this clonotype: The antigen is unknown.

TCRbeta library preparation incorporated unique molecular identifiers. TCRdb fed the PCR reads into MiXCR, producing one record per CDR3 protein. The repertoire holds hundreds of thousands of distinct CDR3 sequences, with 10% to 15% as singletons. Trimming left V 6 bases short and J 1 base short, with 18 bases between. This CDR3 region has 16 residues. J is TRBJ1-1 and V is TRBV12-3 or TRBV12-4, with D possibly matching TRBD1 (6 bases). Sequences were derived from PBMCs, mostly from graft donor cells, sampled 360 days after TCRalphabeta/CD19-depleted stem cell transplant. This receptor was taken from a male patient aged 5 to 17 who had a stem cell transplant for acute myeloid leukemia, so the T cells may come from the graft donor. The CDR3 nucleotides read TGTGCCAGCAGATTCCGTCGCGGACAGCCGAACACTGAAGCTTTCTTT. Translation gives CASRFRRGQPNTEAFF.